What follows are 22 T cell receptor beta chains derived from one specimen sequenced in a study of tumor-infiltrating lymphocytes in primary liver carcinoma. Synthesis of TCR beta cDNA was carried out from 450 to 500 ng total RNA with a constant-region primer. Three-round nested multiplex PCR performed with slightly modified ARM-PCR produced the TCR beta libraries. Each of the first two PCR rounds ran nine to ten cycles with TRBV1-TRBV30 forward and C-beta reverse primers. TCRdb re-analysed the multiplex PCR reads in MiXCR, keeping a single row per CDR3 protein. The sample gives almost 200,000 distinct CDR3 sequences, about two thirds of which show up once; 6% to 8.5% is in the top ten. RNA was extracted from whole blood without cell sorting, alongside germline DNA. The sample consisted of peripheral blood. Source of these receptors: a woman aged 55-75 years with primary liver carcinoma and hepatitis B virus infection.

Concerning this clonotype: At one of its ends the junction is not consistent with the germline gene, which may arise from a read error. This chain links TRBV11-2 with TRBJ1-2; D perhaps matches TRBD1 (5 bases). Germline V CDR1 and CDR2: SGHAT, FQNNGV. The CDR3 runs 16 residues. The CDR3 reads CASSLSGSDENYSYTF. The DNA for the CDR3 is TGTGCCAGCAGCCTATCAGGGAGTGATGAGAACTATAGCTACACCTTC.

Concerning this clonotype itself: The junction departs from germline at one end; a sequencing error may be responsible. The CDR3 bases are TGTACCAGCAGCCGCACAGGAACCTACGAACAGTACTTC. Translated, it gives CTSSRTGTYEQYF. The V call is TRBV11-2, the J call TRBJ2-7; weak D call: TRBD1 (5 bases). This CDR3 is built from 13 residues. The germline CDR1 and CDR2 sequences are SGHAT and FQNNGV.

The chain carries TRBV11-2 and TRBJ2-1, with unresolved D. This CDR3 contains 13 residues. Trimming shortened V by 10 bases and J by 2 bases, and 12 bases separated the two germline ends. Germline V gene sequence: CDR1 SGHAT, CDR2 FQNNGV. Here the CDR3 DNA reads TGTGCCAACAGTTTAGTAACCTACAATGAGCAGTTCTTC. This translates into CANSLVTYNEQFF.

The sample holds a few counts of this clonotype. V usage is TRBV5-1 and J usage is TRBJ2-7, with D perhaps matching TRBD1 (6 bases). This CDR3 is built from 15 residues. Trimming left V 1 base short and J 2 bases short, with 13 bases between. Germline CDR1 SGHRS, CDR2 YFSETQ. CDR3 in DNA: TGCGCCAGCAGCTTGAGTGCAGGGGCGACCTACGAGCAGTACTTC. Translation: CASSLSAGATYEQYF.

This clonotype has more than one count but fewer than ten. In DNA form, the CDR3 reads TGTGCCAGCAGCCTGGGACTAGCGGGAGCCCATAGCTCCTACAATGAGCAGTTCTTC. Its translation is CASSLGLAGAHSSYNEQFF. This chain links TRBV7-9 with TRBJ2-1; TRBD2 agrees at 14 bases. J lost 0 bases, V lost 5 bases, and 9 bases had no gene match. The CDR3 sequence is 19 residues long. Germline assignment: CDR1 SEHNR and CDR2 FQNEAQ (reference sequence).

The chain carries TRBV11-2 and TRBJ2-3; TRBD1 matches at 7 bases. J gave up 5 bases and V 8 bases, and 13 bases lay outside the gene matches. This CDR3 contains 15 residues. CDR1 and CDR2 (germline): SGHAT, FQNNGV. The CDR3 region is CASCQLGGLGDTQYF. CDR3 DNA: TGTGCCAGCTGCCAACTAGGGGGCCTTGGAGATACGCAGTATTTT.

Turning to this clonotype: At one of its ends the junction is not consistent with the germline gene, which may arise from a read error. This chain connects TRBV11-1 to TRBJ2-5; D is unclear. Germline V CDR1 and CDR2: SGHAT, FQDESV (reference sequence). There are 13 residues in the CDR3. The CDR3 region is CVSSRSPQDTQYF. CDR3 bases: TGTGTCAGCAGCCGTAGCCCCCAAGATACCCAGTACTTC.

Of note for this clonotype: This may be a read error, as it is one base from a much larger clone. The chain uses TRBV12-3 or TRBV12-4 and TRBJ2-1; D call uncertain. This CDR3 spans 14 amino acids. Deletions cut 3 bases from V and 7 bases from J, with 13 bases between. CDR3 in amino acids: CASSLSAPVNEQFF. The CDR3 DNA reads TGTGCCAGCAGTTTGTCAGCTCCCGTGAATGAGCAGTTCTTC.

About this clonotype itself: Possible read error: a much larger clone is one base away. The chain joins TRBV12-3 or TRBV12-4 to TRBJ2-1, with TRBD2 matching over 11 bases. CDR3 length: 18 amino acids. The CDR3 DNA reads as TGTGCCAGCAGTTTTTGGACTAGCGGGTTTAGCTCCTACGATGAGCAGTTCTTC. It translates to CASSFWTSGFSSYDEQFF.

About this clonotype itself: This may come from a read error, since a much larger clone is one base off. The chain combines TRBV4-1 with TRBJ2-5, with TRBD1 identical over 9 bases. The germline V gene encodes CDR1 MGHRA and CDR2 YSYEKL. The CDR3 is 15 amino acids. With V trimmed by 3 bases and J by 4 bases, 6 bases remained unmatched. The CDR3 sequence: CASSHGGTGTETQYF. CDR3 in DNA: TGCGCCAGCAGCCACGGCGGGACAGGGACAGAGACCCAGTACTTC.

Worth noting for this clonotype: A much bigger clone sits one base away, suggesting this may be a read error. V gene TRBV4-1 combines with J gene TRBJ2-2; D is perhaps TRBD1 or TRBD2 (5 bases each). The CDR3 has 15 amino acids. Germline CDR1 reads MGHRA; CDR2 reads YSYEKL. The CDR3 region has the DNA TGCGCCAGCAGCCAATTCGACAGCCGGACCGGGGAGCTGATTTTT. Translating gives CASSQFDSRTGELIF.

About this clonotype itself: The junction differs from germline at one of its ends, possibly a read error. V is TRBV11-2 and J is TRBJ2-3; D might be TRBD1 or TRBD2, each matching 5 bases. The germline V gene encodes CDR1 SGHAT and CDR2 FQNNGV. The CDR3 extends over 16 amino acids. CDR3 region: CASSAGIGASTDTHYF. The CDR3 coding sequence is TGTGCCAGCAGCGCTGGTATCGGGGCTAGTACAGATACGCACTATTTT.

This clonotype was detected a few times. The gene calls are TRBV20-1 and TRBJ2-5; no firm D call. Trimming stripped 0 bases from V and 9 bases from J, with 11 bases between. The CDR3 loop spans 12 amino acids. Per the germline V gene, CDR1 is DFQATT and CDR2 is SNEGSKA (reference sequence). Here the CDR3 DNA reads TGCAGTGCTAGAGAGTGGAAGTTGGCCCAGTACTTC. This codes for CSAREWKLAQYF.

In the case of this clonotype: A much larger clone lies a single base off, so this may be a read error. The rearrangement uses TRBV7-8 and TRBJ2-4, with TRBD1 matching 7 bases. Looked up from germline, CDR1 is SGHVS and CDR2 is FQNEAQ. The CDR3 has 16 amino acids. CDR3 region: CVSSSTGDGAKNIQYF. The CDR3 nucleotides read TGTGTCAGCAGCTCTACAGGGGATGGGGCCAAAAACATTCAGTACTTC.

This clonotype was observed many times. CDR3 sequence (DNA): TGCAGCGTTGCTAACAGGGCACGGGTCGGGCATGAGCAGTTCTTC. Its translation: CSVANRARVGHEQFF. The chain links TRBV29-1 to TRBJ2-1, with a tentative D call TRBD1 (6 bases). CDR3 length: 15 residues. The germline gives CDR1 SQVTM, CDR2 ANQGSEA. Trimming took 4 bases from V and 8 from J, leaving 21 bases between them.

At least ten counts were recorded for this clonotype. The chain is built from TRBV29-1 and TRBJ2-1; D ambiguous. Germline V gives CDR1 SQVTM, CDR2 ANQGSEA. The CDR3 contains 11 residues. The ends were cut back, 4 bases at V and 3 bases at J, with 4 bases in the middle. The CDR3 loop reads CSVVVYNEQFF. In DNA form, the CDR3 reads TGCAGCGTTGTTGTCTACAATGAGCAGTTCTTC.

As concerns this clonotype: This may be a read error, as it is one base from a much larger clone. The V call is TRBV10-1, the J call TRBJ1-2, with a weak D call TRBD1 (6 bases). CDR3 length equals 13 residues. V lost 0 bases to trimming and J lost 6 bases, with 8 bases between them. Germline loops: CDR1 WNHNN, CDR2 SYGVQD (reference sequence). CDR3 sequence reads: CASSESRGDGYTF. CDR3 in DNA: TGCGCCAGCAGTGAGTCCAGGGGCGATGGCTACACCTTC.

This sequence joins TRBV11-3 and TRBJ1-2, with D unresolved. Trimming shortened V by 6 bases and J by 6 bases, and 14 bases separated the two germline ends. The germline CDR1 and CDR2 sequences are SGHNT and YENEEA. The length of the CDR3 is 13 residues. For the CDR3, the DNA is TGTGCCAGCAGTGTCAAGGGAGGCGATGGCTACACCTTC. It yields the protein CASSVKGGDGYTF.

At least ten counts were recorded for this clonotype. The CDR3 coding sequence is TGCGCCAGCAAGGTCGGGAGGGGTAACTATGGCTACACCTTC. It encodes CASKVGRGNYGYTF. The V and J genes are TRBV4-1 and TRBJ1-2; D is perhaps TRBD1 (5 bases). The CDR3 loop spans 14 amino acids. Trimming removed 7 bases from V and 1 base from J, with 13 bases in between. Germline lookup yields CDR1 MGHRA and CDR2 YSYEKL.

The chain combines TRBV13 with TRBJ2-7, with unresolved D. This CDR3 is 14 amino acids long. V gave up 3 bases and J gave up 7 bases, with 16 bases separating them. CDR1 and CDR2 from the germline V gene are PRHDT and FYEKMQ (reference sequence). CDR3 sequence: CASSLSESSCEQYF. CDR3 coding DNA: TGTGCCAGCAGCTTGAGCGAGAGCTCCTGTGAGCAGTACTTC.

The sample holds one count of this clonotype. The genes are TRBV6-5 and TRBJ2-5, with D hard to call. The CDR3 length is 15 residues. Germline assignment: CDR1 MNHEY and CDR2 SVGAGI. Trimming took off 0 bases at V and 1 base at J, with 9 bases between the two ends. The CDR3 is CASSYSTPTQETQYF. CDR3 DNA sequence: TGTGCCAGCAGTTACTCGACCCCAACCCAAGAGACCCAGTACTTC.

As to this clonotype: The junction shows a germline mismatch at one end, possibly a read error. The genes are TRBV28 and TRBJ2-4; unclear D gene. Germline V CDR1 and CDR2: MDHEN, SYDVKM. The CDR3 has 13 amino acids. The CDR3 loop is CASSSTRVNIQYF. Here the CDR3 DNA reads TGTGCTAGCAGTTCTACCCGGGTAAACATTCAGTACTTC.